Following are 10 T cell receptor beta chains from one sample sequenced in a study of shared clonotypes between healthy human individuals. Method: immunoSEQ multiplex PCR; TCRdb's copy keeps in-frame clones and lacks some. The sample has about 1 million clones; around four fifths are singletons. Sequencing was done on a sample of memory CD4+ T cells sorted from blood. As to subset: CD45RA-negative fraction. Receptor source: a man younger than 35 in good health.

Details on this clone: A much larger clone lies one base from this, so it may be a read error. This sample also contains other DNA sequences that code for the same CDR3. The V gene is TRBV28, the J gene TRBJ2-7; D not resolved. Germline lookup yields CDR1 MDHEN and CDR2 SYDVKM. Trimming removed 4 bases from V and 0 bases from J, with 1 base in between. This CDR3 comprises 11 residues. DNA of the CDR3: TGTGCCAGCAGTTCCTCCTACGAGCAGTACTTC. It encodes CASSSSYEQYF.

The V call is TRBV23-1, the J call TRBJ1-6; 7 bases are shared with TRBD1. TRBV23-1 is sorted into the ORF group, with uncertain function. There are 17 residues in the CDR3. V dropped 4 bases and J dropped 0; count of bases not matched to a gene: 6. The chain's CDR3 is CASSPTTGPSYNSPLHF. The CDR3 bases are TGCGCCAGCAGTCCCACGACAGGGCCCTCCTATAATTCACCCCTCCACTTT.

The V call is TRBV28, the J call TRBJ2-3; D tentatively fits TRBD1 or TRBD2 (5 bases each). Germline V gives CDR1 MDHEN, CDR2 SYDVKM. Trimming pared 2 bases from V and 1 base from J, leaving 10 bases between. The CDR3 is 15 residues long. CDR3 sequence (DNA): TGTGCCAGCAGTTTAGCGAAGGGACGCACAGATACGCAGTATTTT. Protein: CASSLAKGRTDTQYF.

The chain uses TRBV28 and TRBJ2-5, with D uncertain. CDR1 and CDR2 from the germline V gene are MDHEN and SYDVKM. This CDR3 spans 14 amino acids. V was pared by 10 bases and J by 5 bases, with 20 bases between. CDR3 nucleotide sequence: TGTGCCACCTTTCCATCCAGCGTGCGGGAGACCCAGTACTTC. It specifies CATFPSSVRETQYF. The whole variable domain, filled in from reference TRBV28 and TRBJ2-5, reads DVKVTQSSRYLVKRTGEKVFLECVQDMDHENMFWYRQDPGLGLRLIYFSYDVKMKEKGDIPEGYSVSREKKERFSLILESASTNQTSMYLCATFPSSVRETQYFGPGTRLLVL.

The V and J genes are TRBV30 and TRBJ2-5, with D unclear. The CDR3 is made up of 14 amino acids. Germline V gene sequence: CDR1 GTSNPN, CDR2 SVGIG (reference sequence). V was cut by 2 bases and J by 1 base, with 11 bases left in between. The CDR3 spells CAWSQSKSQETQYF. The CDR3 region has the DNA TGTGCCTGGAGTCAGAGTAAGAGCCAAGAGACCCAGTACTTC.

The rearrangement joins TRBV19 to TRBJ2-3; D is perhaps TRBD2 (5 bases). The CDR3 runs 18 residues. V was cut by 1 base and J by 2 bases, with 19 bases left in between. The germline CDR1 and CDR2 sequences are LNHDA and SQIVND (reference sequence). As DNA, the CDR3 is TGTGCCAGTAGTATAGGCTCCGGGCGGGTAGGCGACACAGATACGCAGTATTTT. As protein: CASSIGSGRVGDTDTQYF.

The V gene is TRBV9, the J gene TRBJ2-3, with a tentative D call TRBD2 (5 bases). Trimming took off 0 bases at V and 5 bases at J, with 13 bases between the two ends. This CDR3 comprises 15 residues. Germline values: CDR1 SGDLS, CDR2 YYNGEE. CDR3 protein: CASSVEGVGKDTQYF. CDR3 nucleotides: TGTGCCAGCAGCGTAGAGGGAGTAGGAAAAGATACGCAGTATTTT.

The rearrangement links TRBV7-2 to TRBJ2-3; tentatively, D is TRBD1 or TRBD2 (5 bases each). Deletions cut 2 bases from V and 6 bases from J, with 12 bases between. The germline gives CDR1 SGHTA, CDR2 FQGNSA. The CDR3 runs to 14 residues. The chain's CDR3 is CASSLRDLVDTQYF. CDR3 nucleotide sequence: TGTGCCAGCAGCTTAAGGGACCTCGTGGATACGCAGTATTTT.

As regards this clone: At one end the junction does not follow the germline gene, possibly because of a read error. The chain joins TRBV5-6 to TRBJ2-5, with D possibly matching TRBD1 (6 bases). Germline CDR1 reads SGHDT; CDR2 reads YYEEEE. The CDR3 sequence is 13 residues long. The chain's CDR3 is CASSADRQETQYF. Written as DNA, the CDR3 is TGTGCAAGCAGCGCTGACAGGCAAGAGACCCAGTACTTC.

The gene calls are TRBV28 and TRBJ1-4; TRBD1 is a possible D gene (5 bases). The CDR3 is 15 residues long. Germline CDR1 reads MDHEN; CDR2 reads SYDVKM. Trimming stripped 1 base from V and 4 bases from J, with 10 bases between. CDR3 nucleotides: TGTGCCAGCAGTTTATCGGGACTCAATAATGAAAAACTGTTTTTT. Translation: CASSLSGLNNEKLFF.